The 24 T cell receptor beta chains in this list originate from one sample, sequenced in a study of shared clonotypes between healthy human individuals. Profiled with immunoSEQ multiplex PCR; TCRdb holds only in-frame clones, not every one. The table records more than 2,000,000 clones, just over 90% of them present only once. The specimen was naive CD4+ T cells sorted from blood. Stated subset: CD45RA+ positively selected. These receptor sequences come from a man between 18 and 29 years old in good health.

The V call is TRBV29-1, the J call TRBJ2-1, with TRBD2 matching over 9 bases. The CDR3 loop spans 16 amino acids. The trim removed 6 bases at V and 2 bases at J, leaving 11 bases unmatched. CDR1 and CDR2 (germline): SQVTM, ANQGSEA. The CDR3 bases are TGCAGCGTCACGAGGTTAGCGGGGGTTACCTACAATGAGCAGTTCTTC. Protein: CSVTRLAGVTYNEQFF.

The CDR3 DNA sequence: TGTGCCAGCTCTGGACTAGAGGGCGGGGAGCTGTTTTTT. Protein product: CASSGLEGGELFF. The chain recombines TRBV2 with TRBJ2-2; 7 bases are shared with TRBD2. Germline CDR1 SNHLY, CDR2 FYNNEI. Trimming cost V 8 bases and J 7 bases; bases outside gene matches: 7. The CDR3 extends over 13 amino acids.

CDR3 protein: CASRQTEEGGYTF. Here the CDR3 DNA reads TGTGCCAGCAGACAAACAGAGGAAGGTGGCTACACCTTC. The chain carries TRBV2 and TRBJ1-2, with D unclear. The CDR3 has 13 residues. Germline CDR1 reads SNHLY; CDR2 reads FYNNEI. Between the trimmed V and J ends, which lost 6 bases and 7 bases, there was a span of 15 bases.

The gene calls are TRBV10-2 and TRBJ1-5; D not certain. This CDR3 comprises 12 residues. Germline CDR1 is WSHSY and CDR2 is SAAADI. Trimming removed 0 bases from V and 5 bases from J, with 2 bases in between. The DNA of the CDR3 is TGCGCCAGCAGTGAGTCAGATCAGCCCCAGCATTTT. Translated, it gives CASSESDQPQHF.

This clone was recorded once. CDR3 sequence: CASSFNPGQAGTGELFF. In nucleotides, the CDR3 is TGTGCCAGCAGTTTCAACCCGGGACAGGCCGGCACCGGGGAGCTGTTTTTT. The rearrangement links TRBV27 to TRBJ2-2, with 8 bases fitting TRBD1. The germline gives CDR1 MNHEY, CDR2 SMNVEV (reference sequence). The CDR3 loop spans 17 amino acids. Trimming cost V 3 bases and J 4 bases; bases outside gene matches: 10.

The CDR3 DNA follows: TGTGCCAGCAGCATCTCCCCCCGACAGCCCCGCTCTGGAAACACCATATATTTT. Translation: CASSISPRQPRSGNTIYF. This chain connects TRBV5-5 to TRBJ1-3; the D gene is possibly TRBD1 (5 bases). Germline CDR1 SGHKS, CDR2 YYEKEE (reference sequence). V dropped 4 bases and J dropped 0 bases, with 20 bases sitting between them. The CDR3 sequence is 18 residues long.

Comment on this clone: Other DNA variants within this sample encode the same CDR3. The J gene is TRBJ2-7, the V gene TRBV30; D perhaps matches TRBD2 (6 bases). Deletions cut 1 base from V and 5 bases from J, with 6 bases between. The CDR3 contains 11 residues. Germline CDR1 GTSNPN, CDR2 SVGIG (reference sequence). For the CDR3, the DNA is TGTGCCTGGAGTGGGAGGGACGAGCAGTACTTC. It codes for CAWSGRDEQYF. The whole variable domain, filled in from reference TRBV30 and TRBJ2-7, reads SQTIHQWPATLVQPVGSPLSLECTVEGTSNPNLYWYRQAAGRGLQLLFYSVGIGQISSEVPQNLSASRPQDRQFILSSKKLLLSDSGFYLCAWSGRDEQYFGPGTRLTVT.

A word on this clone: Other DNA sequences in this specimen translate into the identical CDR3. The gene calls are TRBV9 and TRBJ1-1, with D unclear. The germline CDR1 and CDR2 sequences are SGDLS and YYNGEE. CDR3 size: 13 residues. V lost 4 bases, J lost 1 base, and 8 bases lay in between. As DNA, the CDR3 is TGTGCCAGCAGCCCGACGGGGAACACTGAAGCTTTCTTT. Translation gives CASSPTGNTEAFF.

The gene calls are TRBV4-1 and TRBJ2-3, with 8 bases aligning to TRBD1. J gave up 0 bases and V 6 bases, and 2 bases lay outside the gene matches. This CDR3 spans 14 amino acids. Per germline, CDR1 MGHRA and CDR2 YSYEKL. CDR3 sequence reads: CASRRTGSTDTQYF. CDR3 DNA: TGCGCCAGCAGGCGGACAGGGAGCACAGATACGCAGTATTTT.

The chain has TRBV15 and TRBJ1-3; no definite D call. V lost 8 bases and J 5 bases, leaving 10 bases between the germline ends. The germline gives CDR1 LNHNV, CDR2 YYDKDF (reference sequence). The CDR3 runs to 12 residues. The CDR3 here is CATSKSRNTIYF. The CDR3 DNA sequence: TGTGCCACCTCTAAGAGTAGAAACACCATATATTTT.

CDR3: CASSSSTGVNTGELFF. CDR3 DNA sequence: TGTGCCAGTAGTTCGTCGACAGGGGTTAACACCGGGGAGCTGTTTTTT. This chain links TRBV19 with TRBJ2-2; TRBD1 agrees at 8 bases. J gave up 2 bases and V 5 bases, and 7 bases lay outside the gene matches. This CDR3 region has 16 residues. CDR1 and CDR2 from the germline V gene are LNHDA and SQIVND (reference sequence).

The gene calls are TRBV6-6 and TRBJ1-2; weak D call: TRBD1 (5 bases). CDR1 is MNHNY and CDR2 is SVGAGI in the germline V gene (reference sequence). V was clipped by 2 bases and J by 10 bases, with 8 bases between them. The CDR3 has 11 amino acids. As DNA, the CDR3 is TGTGCCAGCAGTTACGGGGGATCCTACACCTTC. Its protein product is CASSYGGSYTF.

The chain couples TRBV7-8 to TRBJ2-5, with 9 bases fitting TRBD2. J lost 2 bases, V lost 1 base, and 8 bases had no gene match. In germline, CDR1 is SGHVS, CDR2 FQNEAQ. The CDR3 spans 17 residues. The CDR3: CASSLGSSTSGQETQYF. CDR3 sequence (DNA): TGTGCCAGCAGCTTAGGGTCCTCGACTAGCGGACAAGAGACCCAGTACTTC.

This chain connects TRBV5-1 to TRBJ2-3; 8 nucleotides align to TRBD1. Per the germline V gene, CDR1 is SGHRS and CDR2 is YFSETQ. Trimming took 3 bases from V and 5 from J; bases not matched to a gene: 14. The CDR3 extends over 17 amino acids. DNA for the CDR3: TGCGCCAGCAGCTCCTCGACAGGGGCAAGTCAAAGAGATACGCAGTATTTT. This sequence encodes CASSSSTGASQRDTQYF.

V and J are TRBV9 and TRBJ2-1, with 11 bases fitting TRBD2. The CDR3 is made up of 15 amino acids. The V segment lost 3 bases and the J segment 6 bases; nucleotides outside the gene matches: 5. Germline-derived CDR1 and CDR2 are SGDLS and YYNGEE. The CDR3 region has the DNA TGTGCCAGCAGCGGGGGACTAGCGGTGAGCAATGAGCAGTTCTTC. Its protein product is CASSGGLAVSNEQFF.

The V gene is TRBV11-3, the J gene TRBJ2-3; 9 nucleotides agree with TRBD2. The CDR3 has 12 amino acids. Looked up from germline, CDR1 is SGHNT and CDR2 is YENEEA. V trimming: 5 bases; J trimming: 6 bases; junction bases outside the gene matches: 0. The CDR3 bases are TGTGCCAGCAGCACTAGCGGGGATACGCAGTATTTT. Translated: CASSTSGDTQYF.

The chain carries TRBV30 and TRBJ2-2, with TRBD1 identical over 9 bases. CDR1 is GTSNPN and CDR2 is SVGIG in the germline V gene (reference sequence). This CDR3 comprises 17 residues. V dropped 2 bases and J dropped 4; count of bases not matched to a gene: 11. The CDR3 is CAWSLDRGPPGTGELFF. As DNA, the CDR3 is TGTGCCTGGAGTCTGGACAGGGGACCCCCGGGCACCGGGGAGCTGTTTTTT.

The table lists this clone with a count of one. CDR3 bases: TGTGCCAGCAGCCCTAGCGGCAGGTACAATGAGCAGTTCTTC. Translating gives CASSPSGRYNEQFF. The chain combines TRBV9 with TRBJ2-1; 7 positions match TRBD2. Germline V gives CDR1 SGDLS, CDR2 YYNGEE. This CDR3 has 14 residues. V dropped 4 bases and J dropped 4; count of bases not matched to a gene: 5.

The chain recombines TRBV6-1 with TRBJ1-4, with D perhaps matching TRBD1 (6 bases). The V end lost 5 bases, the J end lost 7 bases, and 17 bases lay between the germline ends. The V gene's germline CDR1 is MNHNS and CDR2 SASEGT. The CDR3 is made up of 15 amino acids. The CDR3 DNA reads TGTGCCAGCAGTAGACAGGAGCCGGGGGGTGAAAAACTGTTTTTT. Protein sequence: CASSRQEPGGEKLFF.

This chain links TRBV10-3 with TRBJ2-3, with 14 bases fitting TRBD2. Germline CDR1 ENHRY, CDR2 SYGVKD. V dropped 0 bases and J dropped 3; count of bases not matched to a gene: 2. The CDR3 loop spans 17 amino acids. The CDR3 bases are TGTGCCATCAGTGAGTCGACTAGCGGGGGGGCTACAGATACGCAGTATTTT. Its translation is CAISESTSGGATDTQYF.

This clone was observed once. The CDR3 reads CASSYGVGATNEKLFF. CDR3 sequence (DNA): TGTGCCAGCAGTTACGGGGTTGGAGCAACTAATGAAAAACTGTTTTTT. V usage is TRBV6-5 and J usage is TRBJ1-4; D uncertain. The CDR3 length is 16 residues. V was pared by 2 bases and J by 0 bases, with 10 bases between. Germline lookup yields CDR1 MNHEY and CDR2 SVGAGI.

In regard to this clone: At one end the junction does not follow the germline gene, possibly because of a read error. The CDR3 sequence: CASSPFTSGTAPVF. DNA for the CDR3: TGTGCCAGCAGTCCCTTTACTAGCGGGACGGCGCCGGTCTTC. V gene TRBV27 combines with J gene TRBJ2-7; TRBD2 aligns across 10 bases. Germline V gives CDR1 MNHEY, CDR2 SMNVEV (reference sequence). The CDR3 has 14 residues.

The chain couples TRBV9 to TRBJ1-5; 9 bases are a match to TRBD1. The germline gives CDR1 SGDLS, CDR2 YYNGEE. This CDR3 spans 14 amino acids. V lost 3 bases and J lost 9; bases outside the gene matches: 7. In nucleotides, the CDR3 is TGTGCCAGCAGCGCAACAGGGGGCCCCGGGCCCCAGCATTTT. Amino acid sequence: CASSATGGPGPQHF.

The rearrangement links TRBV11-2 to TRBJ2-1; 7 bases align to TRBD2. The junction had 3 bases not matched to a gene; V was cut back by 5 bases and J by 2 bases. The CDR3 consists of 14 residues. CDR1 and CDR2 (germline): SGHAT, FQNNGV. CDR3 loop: CASSPLATYNEQFF. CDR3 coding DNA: TGTGCCAGCAGCCCACTAGCGACCTACAATGAGCAGTTCTTC.